Detailed here is one TCR beta chain. There are 12 residues in the CDR3. Germline values: CDR1 LNHDA, CDR2 SQIVND (reference sequence). V was shortened by 6 bases and J by 5 bases, with 10 bases between the two germline ends. This sample is part of a study of T cell responses to AZD1222 COVID-19 vaccine. Study-wide background: Some second doses came at about 4 weeks and others at about 12 weeks; these were pooled.

Sequencing was performed with immunoSEQ multiplex PCR; in TCRdb, only in-frame clones are kept and a portion is missing. The profile covers under 150,000 clones, with 93% appearing a single time and around 5.4% taken by the ten largest. The chain couples TRBV19 to TRBJ1-2, with D tentatively TRBD1 (5 bases). Material: peripheral blood, obtained on day 0 of AZD1222 vaccination. This sequence originates from an adult in good health. The CDR3 DNA is TGTGCCAGTAGGTCCGGGGGGTATGGCTACACCTTC. It codes for CASRSGGYGYTF. Drawing the rest from reference TRBV19 and TRBJ1-2, the complete variable domain is DGGITQSPKYLFRKEGQNVTLSCEQNLNHDAMYWYRQDPGQGLRLIYYSQIVNDFQKGDIAEGYSVSREKKESFPLTVTSAQKNPTAFYLCASRSGGYGYTFGSGTRLTVV.